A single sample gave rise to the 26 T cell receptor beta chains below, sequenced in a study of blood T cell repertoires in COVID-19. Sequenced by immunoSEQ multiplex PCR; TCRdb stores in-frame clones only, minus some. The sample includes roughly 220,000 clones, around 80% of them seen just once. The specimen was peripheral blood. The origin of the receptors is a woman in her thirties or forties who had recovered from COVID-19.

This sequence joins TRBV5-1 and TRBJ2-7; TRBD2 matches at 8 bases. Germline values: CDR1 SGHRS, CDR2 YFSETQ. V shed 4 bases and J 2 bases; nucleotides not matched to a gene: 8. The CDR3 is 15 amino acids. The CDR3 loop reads CASSGGAGAPYEQYF. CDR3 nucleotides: TGCGCCAGCAGCGGGGGAGCGGGGGCCCCCTACGAGCAGTACTTC.

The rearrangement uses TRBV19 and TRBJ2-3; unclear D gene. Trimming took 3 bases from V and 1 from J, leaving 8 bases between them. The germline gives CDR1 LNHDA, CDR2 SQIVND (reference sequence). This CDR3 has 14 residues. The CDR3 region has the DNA TGTGCCAGTAGTATGGTTCCAGGCACAGATACGCAGTATTTT. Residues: CASSMVPGTDTQYF.

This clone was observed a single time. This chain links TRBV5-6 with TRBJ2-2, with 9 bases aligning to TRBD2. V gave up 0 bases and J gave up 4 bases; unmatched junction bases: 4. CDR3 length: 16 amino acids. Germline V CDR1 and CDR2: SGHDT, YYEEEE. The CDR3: CASSLGAAGGTGELFF. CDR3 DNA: TGTGCCAGCAGCTTGGGGGCAGCGGGGGGCACCGGGGAGCTGTTTTTT.

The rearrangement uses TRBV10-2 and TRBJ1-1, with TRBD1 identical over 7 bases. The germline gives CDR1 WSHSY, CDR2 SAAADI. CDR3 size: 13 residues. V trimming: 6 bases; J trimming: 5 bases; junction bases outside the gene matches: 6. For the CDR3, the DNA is TGCGCCAGCAGGGGGGACAGTGGGACTGAAGCTTTCTTT. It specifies CASRGDSGTEAFF.

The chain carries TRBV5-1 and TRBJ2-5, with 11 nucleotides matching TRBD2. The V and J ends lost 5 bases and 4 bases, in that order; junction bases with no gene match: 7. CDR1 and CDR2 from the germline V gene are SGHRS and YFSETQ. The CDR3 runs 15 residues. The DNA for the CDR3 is TGCGCCAGCAGATCCATTAGCGGGGGGGCAGAGACCCAGTACTTC. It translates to CASRSISGGAETQYF. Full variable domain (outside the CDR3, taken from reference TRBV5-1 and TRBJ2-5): KAGVTQTPRYLIKTRGQQVTLSCSPISGHRSVSWYQQTPGQGLQFLFEYFSETQRNKGNFPGRFSGRQFSNSRSEMNVSTLELGDSALYLCASRSISGGAETQYFGPGTRLLVL.

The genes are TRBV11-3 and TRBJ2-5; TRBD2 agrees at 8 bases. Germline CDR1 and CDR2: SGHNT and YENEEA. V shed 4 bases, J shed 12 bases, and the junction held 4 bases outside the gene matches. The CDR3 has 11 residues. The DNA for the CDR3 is TGTGCCAGCAGCTCGGGAGGGGGAAAGTACTTC. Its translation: CASSSGGGKYF.

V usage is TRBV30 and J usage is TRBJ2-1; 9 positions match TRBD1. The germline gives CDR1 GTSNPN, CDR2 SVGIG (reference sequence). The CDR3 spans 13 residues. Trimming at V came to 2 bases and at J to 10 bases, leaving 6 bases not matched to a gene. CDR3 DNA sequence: TGTGCCTGGAGTAATAACAGGGGGCGAGAGCAGTTCTTC. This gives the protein CAWSNNRGREQFF. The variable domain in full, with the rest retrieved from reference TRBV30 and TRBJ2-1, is SQTIHQWPATLVQPVGSPLSLECTVEGTSNPNLYWYRQAAGRGLQLLFYSVGIGQISSEVPQNLSASRPQDRQFILSSKKLLLSDSGFYLCAWSNNRGREQFFGPGTRLTVL.

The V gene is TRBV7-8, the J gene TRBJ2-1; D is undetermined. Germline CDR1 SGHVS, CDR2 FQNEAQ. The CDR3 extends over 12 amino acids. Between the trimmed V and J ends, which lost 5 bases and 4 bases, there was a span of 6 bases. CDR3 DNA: TGTGCCAGCAGCATAACTTACAATGAGCAGTTCTTC. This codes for CASSITYNEQFF.

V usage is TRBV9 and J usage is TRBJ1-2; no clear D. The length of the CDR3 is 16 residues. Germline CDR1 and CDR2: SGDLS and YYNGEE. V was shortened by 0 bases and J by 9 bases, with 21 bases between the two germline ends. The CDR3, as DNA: TGTGCCAGCAGCGTAGTAGCCCATGGCGAGAGGGAAAGCTACACCTTC. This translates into CASSVVAHGERESYTF.

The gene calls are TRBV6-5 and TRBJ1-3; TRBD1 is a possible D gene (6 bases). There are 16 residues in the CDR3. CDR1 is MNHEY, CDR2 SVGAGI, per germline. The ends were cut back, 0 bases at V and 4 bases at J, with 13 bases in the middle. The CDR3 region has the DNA TGTGCCAGCAGTTACTCACCAGGGGTACCGGGAAACACCATATATTTT. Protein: CASSYSPGVPGNTIYF.

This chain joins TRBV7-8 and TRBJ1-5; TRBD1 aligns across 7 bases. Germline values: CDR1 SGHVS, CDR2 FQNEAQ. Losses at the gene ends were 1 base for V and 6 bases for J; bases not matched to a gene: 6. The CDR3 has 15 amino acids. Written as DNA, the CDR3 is TGTGCCAGCAGCTTAGGACAGGGATATCTTCAGCCCCAGCATTTT. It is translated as CASSLGQGYLQPQHF.

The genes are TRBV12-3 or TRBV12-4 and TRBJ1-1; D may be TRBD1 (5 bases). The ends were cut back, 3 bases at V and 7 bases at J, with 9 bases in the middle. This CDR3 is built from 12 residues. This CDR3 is CASSFGGNEAFF. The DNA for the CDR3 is TGTGCCAGCAGTTTCGGGGGGAATGAAGCTTTCTTT.

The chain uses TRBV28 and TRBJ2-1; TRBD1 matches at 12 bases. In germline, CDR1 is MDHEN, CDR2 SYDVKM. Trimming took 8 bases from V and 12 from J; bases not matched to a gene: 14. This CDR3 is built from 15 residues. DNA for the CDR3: TGTGCCAGCGAGAAACCGGGACAGGGGGCTCTCGGGCAGTTCTTC. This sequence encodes CASEKPGQGALGQFF.

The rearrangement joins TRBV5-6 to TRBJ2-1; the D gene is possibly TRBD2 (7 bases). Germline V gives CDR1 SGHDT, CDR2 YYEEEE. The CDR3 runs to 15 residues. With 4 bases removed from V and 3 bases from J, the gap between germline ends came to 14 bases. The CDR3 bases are TGTGCCAGCAGCGGGGGGGCGATCAGCTACAATGAGCAGTTCTTC. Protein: CASSGGAISYNEQFF.

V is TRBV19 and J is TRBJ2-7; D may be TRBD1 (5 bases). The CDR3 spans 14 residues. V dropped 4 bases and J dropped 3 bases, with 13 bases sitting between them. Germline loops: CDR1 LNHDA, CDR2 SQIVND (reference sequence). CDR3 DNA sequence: TGTGCCAGTAGTAAGGGCAGACAGATCTACGAGCAGTACTTC. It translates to CASSKGRQIYEQYF.

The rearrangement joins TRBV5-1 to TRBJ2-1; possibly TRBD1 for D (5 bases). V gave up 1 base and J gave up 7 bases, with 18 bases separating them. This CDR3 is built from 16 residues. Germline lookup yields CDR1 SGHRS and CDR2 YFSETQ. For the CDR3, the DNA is TGCGCCAGCAGCTTGTTTTCAGGGTCCCGTGGTAATGAGCAGTTCTTC. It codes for CASSLFSGSRGNEQFF.

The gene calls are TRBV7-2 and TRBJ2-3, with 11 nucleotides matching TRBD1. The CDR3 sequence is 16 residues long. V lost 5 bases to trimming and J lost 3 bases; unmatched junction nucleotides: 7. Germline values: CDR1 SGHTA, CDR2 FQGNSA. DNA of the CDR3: TGTGCCAGCAGCCCTAGGACAGGGGGCGCAACAGATACGCAGTATTTT. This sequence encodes CASSPRTGGATDTQYF.

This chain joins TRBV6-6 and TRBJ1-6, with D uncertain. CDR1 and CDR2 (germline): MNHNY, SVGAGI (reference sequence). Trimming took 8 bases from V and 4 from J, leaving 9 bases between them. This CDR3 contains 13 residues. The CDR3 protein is CASGNSYNSPLHF. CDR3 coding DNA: TGTGCCAGCGGTAATAGTTATAATTCACCCCTCCACTTT.

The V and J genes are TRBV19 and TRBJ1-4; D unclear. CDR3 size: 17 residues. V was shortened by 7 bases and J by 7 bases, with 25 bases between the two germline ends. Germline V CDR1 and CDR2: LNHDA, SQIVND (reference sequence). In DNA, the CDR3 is TGTGCCAGTAATACGGGCGAGGCAGCGGTTTATGGTGAAAAACTGTTTTTT. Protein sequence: CASNTGEAAVYGEKLFF.

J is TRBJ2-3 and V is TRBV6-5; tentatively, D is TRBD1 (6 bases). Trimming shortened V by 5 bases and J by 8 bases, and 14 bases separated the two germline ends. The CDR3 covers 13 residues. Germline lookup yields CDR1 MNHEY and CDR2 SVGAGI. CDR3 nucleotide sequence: TGTGCCAGCAGTAACAAACAGGGAAGTACGCAGTATTTT. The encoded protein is CASSNKQGSTQYF.

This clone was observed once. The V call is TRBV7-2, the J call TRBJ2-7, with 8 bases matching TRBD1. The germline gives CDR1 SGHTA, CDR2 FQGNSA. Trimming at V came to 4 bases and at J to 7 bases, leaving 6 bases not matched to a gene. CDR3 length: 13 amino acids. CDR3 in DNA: TGTGCCAGCAGCTCGGGACAGGCTAGAGAGCAGTACTTC. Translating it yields CASSSGQAREQYF.

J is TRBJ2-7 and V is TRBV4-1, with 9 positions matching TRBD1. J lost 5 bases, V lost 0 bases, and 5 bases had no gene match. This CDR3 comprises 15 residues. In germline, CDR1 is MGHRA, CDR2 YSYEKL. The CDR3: CASSQDWTGDDEQYF. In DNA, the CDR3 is TGCGCCAGCAGCCAAGATTGGACAGGGGATGACGAGCAGTACTTC.

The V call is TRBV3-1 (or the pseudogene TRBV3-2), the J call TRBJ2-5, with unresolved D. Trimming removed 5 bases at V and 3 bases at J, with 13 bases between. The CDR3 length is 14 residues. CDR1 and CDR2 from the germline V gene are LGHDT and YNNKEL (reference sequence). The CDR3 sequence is CASSILVAEETQYF. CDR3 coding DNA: TGTGCCAGCAGCATACTCGTGGCGGAAGAGACCCAGTACTTC.

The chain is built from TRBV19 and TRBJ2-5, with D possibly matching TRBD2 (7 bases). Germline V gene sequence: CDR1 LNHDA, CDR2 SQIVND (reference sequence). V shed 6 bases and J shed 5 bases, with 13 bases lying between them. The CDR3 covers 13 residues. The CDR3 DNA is TGTGCCAGTAGACAAAAGGGGGGGGAGACCCAGTACTTC. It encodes CASRQKGGETQYF.

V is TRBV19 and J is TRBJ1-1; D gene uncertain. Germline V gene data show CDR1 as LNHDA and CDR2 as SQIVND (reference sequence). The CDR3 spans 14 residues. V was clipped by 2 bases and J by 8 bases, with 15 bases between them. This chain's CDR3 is CASSIIAGSGEAFF. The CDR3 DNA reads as TGTGCCAGTAGTATAATCGCGGGGTCCGGCGAAGCTTTCTTT.

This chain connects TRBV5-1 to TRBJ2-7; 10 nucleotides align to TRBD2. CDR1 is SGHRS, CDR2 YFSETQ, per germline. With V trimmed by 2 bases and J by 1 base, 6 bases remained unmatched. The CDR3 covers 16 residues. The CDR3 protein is CASSFRTSGLSYEQYF. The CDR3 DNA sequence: TGCGCCAGCAGCTTCAGGACTAGCGGCTTATCCTACGAGCAGTACTTC.